What follows are 22 T cell receptor beta chains derived from one specimen sequenced in a study of early T cells in non-severe SARS-CoV-2 infection. TCRdb passed the 5' RACE reads through MiXCR, listing each CDR3 protein once. The sample has tens of thousands of distinct CDR3 sequences, approximately 6.5% seen once. Material: whole blood, obtained at baseline. Receptors were obtained from an adult who was a healthcare worker with PCR-confirmed SARS-CoV-2 infection or an uninfected control (not recorded which).

CDR3 sequence (DNA): TGTGCCAGCAGCCCCCCATTGGGACGGGGGGCATTTTTCGAGCAGTACTTC. This codes for CASSPPLGRGAFFEQYF. This chain connects TRBV2 to TRBJ2-7, with D perhaps TRBD2 (7 bases). Per germline, CDR1 SNHLY and CDR2 FYNNEI. The CDR3 covers 17 residues. V was cut by 6 bases and J by 6 bases, with 27 bases left in between.

The chain links TRBV7-2 to TRBJ2-2, with 14 bases matching TRBD2. Germline V lookup: CDR1 SGHTA, CDR2 FQGNSA. This CDR3 spans 16 amino acids. The trim removed 5 bases at V and 8 bases at J, leaving 7 bases unmatched. The CDR3 protein is CASSQGLAGAGGELFF. The CDR3 DNA is TGTGCCAGCAGCCAGGGACTAGCGGGGGCAGGAGGGGAGCTGTTTTTT.

This clonotype was counted many times. The V gene is TRBV10-2, the J gene TRBJ2-3, with TRBD2 matching over 9 bases. The germline V gene encodes CDR1 WSHSY and CDR2 SAAADI. This CDR3 is 15 amino acids long. Trimming took 6 bases from V and 4 from J; bases not matched to a gene: 8. The CDR3 coding sequence is TGCGCCAGCAGACTTAGCGGGAGAGGACCAGATACGCAGTATTTT. It translates to CASRLSGRGPDTQYF.

V usage is TRBV7-8 and J usage is TRBJ1-2; tentatively, D is TRBD1 (6 bases). Trimming stripped 3 bases from V and 6 bases from J, with 23 bases between. CDR3 size: 17 residues. Germline CDR1 is SGHVS and CDR2 is FQNEAQ. As DNA, the CDR3 is TGTGCCAGCAGCTTGCGGGGCACAGGGAATGTTCTTCATGGCTACACCTTC. This sequence encodes CASSLRGTGNVLHGYTF. The variable domain in full, with the rest retrieved from reference TRBV7-8 and TRBJ1-2, is GAGVSQSPRYKVAKRGQDVALRCDPISGHVSLFWYQQALGQGPEFLTYFQNEAQLDKSGLPSDRFFAERPEGSVSTLKIQRTQQEDSAVYLCASSLRGTGNVLHGYTFGSGTRLTVV.

This clonotype was recorded at least ten times. The genes are TRBV20-1 and TRBJ2-7; either TRBD1 or TRBD2 may supply D (5 bases each). V lost 0 bases and J 5 bases, leaving 14 bases between the germline ends. The germline V gene encodes CDR1 DFQATT and CDR2 SNEGSKA (reference sequence). The CDR3 consists of 14 residues. The chain's CDR3 is CSAREGDGVHEQYF. CDR3 in DNA: TGCAGTGCTAGAGAGGGGGACGGCGTCCACGAGCAGTACTTC.

Many counts were recorded for this clonotype. The chain carries TRBV7-2 and TRBJ2-3, with 12 bases identical to TRBD2. Germline lookup yields CDR1 SGHTA and CDR2 FQGNSA. With V trimmed by 5 bases and J by 0 bases, 15 bases remained unmatched. CDR3 length: 20 residues. The CDR3 loop is CASSPPQLAGGTISTDTQYF. DNA for the CDR3: TGTGCCAGCAGCCCGCCCCAACTAGCGGGGGGAACCATTAGCACAGATACGCAGTATTTT.

There are a few counts of this clonotype. The rearrangement uses TRBV4-3 and TRBJ2-7; D could derive from TRBD1 or TRBD2 (5 bases each). Germline CDR1 reads LGHNA; CDR2 reads YSLEER. Deletions cut 0 bases from V and 0 bases from J, with 9 bases between. The CDR3 covers 15 residues. The CDR3 bases are TGCGCCAGCAGCCAAGATTGGGACGTCTCCTACGAGCAGTACTTC. Translation: CASSQDWDVSYEQYF.

This clonotype was counted at least ten times. The chain has TRBV30 and TRBJ1-3, with D unresolved. The length of the CDR3 is 14 residues. CDR1 is GTSNPN, CDR2 SVGIG, per germline (reference sequence). The ends were cut back, 1 base at V and 0 bases at J, with 7 bases in the middle. CDR3 in amino acids: CAWSEGPSGNTIYF. The CDR3 nucleotides are TGTGCCTGGAGTGAGGGCCCCTCTGGAAACACCATATATTTT.

This clonotype was picked up a small number of times. The chain combines TRBV12-3 or TRBV12-4 with TRBJ1-5, with D possibly TRBD1 on 5 matching bases. Between the trimmed V and J ends, which lost 2 bases and 0 bases, there was a span of 11 bases. The CDR3 sequence is 16 residues long. The CDR3 sequence: CASSLRAGLSNQPQHF. The CDR3 nucleotides are TGTGCCAGCAGTTTAAGGGCAGGGCTTAGCAATCAGCCCCAGCATTTT.

This clonotype was picked up many times. This sequence joins TRBV7-8 and TRBJ1-2; D is uncertain. Germline CDR1 reads SGHVS; CDR2 reads FQNEAQ. Trimming pared 6 bases from V and 1 base from J, leaving 6 bases between. The length of the CDR3 is 12 residues. The CDR3 coding sequence is TGTGCCAGCAGTCTTTATAACTATGGCTACACCTTC. It yields the protein CASSLYNYGYTF.

This clonotype turned up a few times. The V gene is TRBV2, the J gene TRBJ1-5; tentative D call: TRBD1 (6 bases). The CDR3 spans 13 residues. Germline V gene data show CDR1 as SNHLY and CDR2 as FYNNEI. Trimming stripped 6 bases from V and 7 bases from J, with 13 bases between. CDR3 loop: CASSPGQSQPQHF. The CDR3 DNA reads as TGTGCCAGCAGCCCGGGACAAAGCCAGCCCCAGCATTTT.

This clonotype was detected many times. The gene calls are TRBV24-1 and TRBJ2-2; no clear D. Trimming left V 3 bases short and J 5 bases short, with 15 bases between. The length of the CDR3 is 16 residues. Germline CDR1 KGHDR, CDR2 SFDVKD. CDR3 coding DNA: TGTGCCACCAGTGATCCCACCCCACCAGTTACCGGGGAGCTGTTTTTT. Protein sequence: CATSDPTPPVTGELFF.

This clonotype was counted at least ten times. The rearrangement uses TRBV30 and TRBJ1-2, with D perhaps TRBD1 (6 bases). CDR3 size: 14 residues. V was cut by 7 bases and J by 5 bases, with 20 bases left in between. Germline V lookup: CDR1 GTSNPN, CDR2 SVGIG (reference sequence). Here the CDR3 DNA reads TGTGCCTCCCGGACAGCTACGTCACTATATGGCTACACCTTC. Amino acid sequence: CASRTATSLYGYTF.

This chain links TRBV25-1 with TRBJ2-7; D remains ambiguous. CDR3 length equals 15 residues. Per the germline V gene, CDR1 is MGHDK and CDR2 is SYGVNS. Trimming took 1 base from V and 3 from J, leaving 13 bases between them. This chain's CDR3 is CASSEFGQFFYEQYF. For the CDR3, the DNA is TGTGCCAGCAGTGAATTCGGGCAGTTCTTCTACGAGCAGTACTTC.

This clonotype was recorded a few times. The chain combines TRBV20-1 with TRBJ2-1; maybe TRBD2 (5 bases). There are 17 residues in the CDR3. Germline CDR1 DFQATT, CDR2 SNEGSKA (reference sequence). V lost 1 base and J 6 bases, leaving 22 bases between the germline ends. The CDR3 protein is CSARVGGKRSGVNEQFF. The DNA for the CDR3 is TGCAGTGCTAGAGTAGGTGGGAAACGCTCCGGGGTCAATGAGCAGTTCTTC.

The rearrangement uses TRBV19 and TRBJ1-5, with 7 positions matching TRBD1. V lost 6 bases and J lost 10; bases outside the gene matches: 15. This CDR3 comprises 15 residues. Germline V lookup: CDR1 LNHDA, CDR2 SQIVND (reference sequence). The CDR3 coding sequence is TGTGCCAGTAGCCTCGGACAGGCCCGTGAGGTACCCCAGCATTTT. Translated: CASSLGQAREVPQHF.

This clonotype was detected only a few times. The rearrangement uses TRBV6-2 or TRBV6-3 and TRBJ2-7; D tentatively reads TRBD1 or TRBD2 (5 bases each). Germline V gene data show CDR1 as MNHEY and CDR2 as SVGEGT. Trimming stripped 2 bases from V and 0 bases from J, with 11 bases between. The CDR3 is made up of 15 amino acids. CDR3 region: CASSYGAGSSYEQYF. CDR3 bases: TGTGCCAGCAGTTACGGGGCAGGGAGCTCCTACGAGCAGTACTTC.

In its sample, this clonotype was seen many times. This chain connects TRBV4-3 to TRBJ1-2, with D perhaps matching TRBD1 (6 bases). The CDR3 length is 16 residues. Germline CDR1 is LGHNA and CDR2 is YSLEER. Trimming left V 1 base short and J 4 bases short, with 16 bases between. The CDR3 sequence is CASSQAFDRFSYGYTF. Written as DNA, the CDR3 is TGCGCCAGCAGCCAAGCCTTCGACAGGTTCAGCTATGGCTACACCTTC.

This clonotype was seen more than once but under ten times. The V and J genes are TRBV12-3 or TRBV12-4 and TRBJ1-1; 8 nucleotides agree with TRBD1. The CDR3 has 14 amino acids. The V gene end was trimmed by 7 bases and the J gene end by 5 bases; junction bases not matched to a gene: 9. In nucleotides, the CDR3 is TGTGCCAGCAACCGACAGGGGCCTCGGACTGAAGCTTTCTTT. As protein: CASNRQGPRTEAFF.

This clonotype was observed many times. The chain links TRBV5-1 to TRBJ2-2; no clear D. Trimming left V 2 bases short and J 2 bases short, with 10 bases between. Looked up from germline, CDR1 is SGHRS and CDR2 is YFSETQ. This CDR3 is 15 amino acids long. The DNA of the CDR3 is TGCGCCAGCAGCTTTCGTGGGCGCAACACCGGGGAGCTGTTTTTT. Translated: CASSFRGRNTGELFF.

This clonotype was found many times. The chain combines TRBV9 with TRBJ2-3, with TRBD1 identical over 9 bases. V lost 4 bases and J lost 3; bases outside the gene matches: 6. CDR1 and CDR2 (germline): SGDLS, YYNGEE. The CDR3 covers 15 residues. The CDR3 loop is CASSPWDRETDTQYF. The CDR3 DNA reads as TGTGCCAGCAGCCCCTGGGACAGGGAAACAGATACGCAGTATTTT.

This clonotype was seen repeatedly, ten times or more. This CDR3 is CASSHENTGELFF. CDR3 sequence (DNA): TGTGCCAGCAGCCATGAGAACACCGGGGAGCTGTTTTTT. The chain recombines TRBV14 with TRBJ2-2; D remains ambiguous. The CDR3 runs 13 residues. The V gene's germline CDR1 is SGHDN and CDR2 FVKESK. V was shortened by 3 bases and J by 1 base, with 3 bases between the two germline ends.